Below, 5 T cell receptor beta chains from the same sample are listed, as sequenced in a study of siplizumab effects on memory and regulatory T cells. The repertoire was sequenced with immunoSEQ multiplex PCR; TCRdb's copy has only in-frame clones and lacks some. The sample holds approximately 100,000 clones, approximately 94% seen once. The sample comprised Tregs sorted from blood. These receptors were taken from a human donor in good health.

This chain uses TRBV7-9 with TRBJ2-5; 8 nucleotides line up with TRBD2. Trimming removed 1 base from V and 2 bases from J; junction bases left unmatched: 9. The CDR3 length is 17 residues. CDR1 is SEHNR and CDR2 is FQNEAQ in the germline V gene (reference sequence). The chain's CDR3 is CASSLELLAVRQETQYF. The CDR3 DNA reads as TGTGCCAGCAGCTTAGAATTACTAGCGGTGAGGCAAGAGACCCAGTACTTC.

V usage is TRBV9 and J usage is TRBJ1-2, with no clear D. Germline CDR1 is SGDLS and CDR2 is YYNGEE. The CDR3 runs 14 residues. V lost 3 bases, J lost 8 bases, and 17 bases lay in between. The CDR3 spells CASSDVGTKRGYTF. CDR3 nucleotide sequence: TGTGCCAGCAGCGACGTCGGAACCAAGCGGGGCTACACCTTC.

The CDR3 is CASSPLDTQYF. The CDR3 nucleotides are TGTGCCAGCTCACCCCTCGATACGCAGTATTTT. This sequence joins TRBV18 and TRBJ2-3; D gene unclear. Germline V gene data show CDR1 as KGHSH and CDR2 as LQKENI. There are 11 residues in the CDR3. Between the trimmed V and J ends, which lost 3 bases and 6 bases, there was a span of 4 bases.

The chain links TRBV19 to TRBJ2-1; 7 bases line up with TRBD2. J gave up 0 bases and V 2 bases, and 4 bases lay outside the gene matches. The CDR3 runs to 16 residues. Per the germline V gene, CDR1 is LNHDA and CDR2 is SQIVND (reference sequence). CDR3 in amino acids: CASSIKGGSSYNEQFF. The CDR3 DNA is TGTGCCAGTAGTATAAAGGGCGGGAGCTCCTACAATGAGCAGTTCTTC.

The chain uses TRBV29-1 and TRBJ2-1; D remains ambiguous. CDR3 length: 13 residues. The V gene lost 4 bases and the J gene lost 9 bases, with 16 bases spanning the gap. CDR1 SQVTM and CDR2 ANQGSEA come from the germline V gene. The chain's CDR3 is CSVVWQAGGEQFF. DNA of the CDR3: TGCAGCGTTGTTTGGCAAGCAGGCGGTGAGCAGTTCTTC.